The T cell receptor (beta chain) described here comes from a study of beta chain features in type 1 diabetes. In germline, CDR1 is SEHNR, CDR2 FQNEAQ (reference sequence). This CDR3 has 15 residues. The V end lost 5 bases, the J end lost 4 bases, and 16 bases lay between the germline ends. cDNA synthesis used the whole RNA isolate, giving expressed TCRB sequences. The repertoire was sequenced with immunoSEQ multiplex PCR; TCRdb's copy has only in-frame clones and lacks some. The sample contains a few hundred thousand clones, approximately 15% of which appear only once. A few counts support this clone.

The sample was naive CD4+ T cells from blood. V usage is TRBV7-9 and J usage is TRBJ2-3; D perhaps matches TRBD2 (5 bases). The clonotype originates from a young man in good health. The CDR3 here is CASSAGLSGSDTQYF. The DNA for the CDR3 is TGTGCCAGCAGCGCCGGACTGTCGGGGTCAGATACGCAGTATTTT.